This T cell receptor beta chain emerged from a study of blood T cell repertoires in COVID-19. The V end was cut by 5 bases, the J end by 4 bases, with 11 bases between. The V gene's germline CDR1 is SGHNT and CDR2 YENEEA. This CDR3 region has 13 residues. Measured with immunoSEQ multiplex PCR; TCRdb has only the in-frame clones, and not every one. The sample holds about 64,000 clones, roughly 77% seen once. This sequence joins TRBV11-3 and TRBJ1-1; tentative D call: TRBD1 (6 bases). This TCR was recovered from a man older than 75 with acute or convalescent COVID-19. The sample comprised peripheral blood. The CDR3 DNA is TGTGCCAGCAGCCTCACAGGGATCACTGAAGCTTTCTTT. Its protein product is CASSLTGITEAFF.